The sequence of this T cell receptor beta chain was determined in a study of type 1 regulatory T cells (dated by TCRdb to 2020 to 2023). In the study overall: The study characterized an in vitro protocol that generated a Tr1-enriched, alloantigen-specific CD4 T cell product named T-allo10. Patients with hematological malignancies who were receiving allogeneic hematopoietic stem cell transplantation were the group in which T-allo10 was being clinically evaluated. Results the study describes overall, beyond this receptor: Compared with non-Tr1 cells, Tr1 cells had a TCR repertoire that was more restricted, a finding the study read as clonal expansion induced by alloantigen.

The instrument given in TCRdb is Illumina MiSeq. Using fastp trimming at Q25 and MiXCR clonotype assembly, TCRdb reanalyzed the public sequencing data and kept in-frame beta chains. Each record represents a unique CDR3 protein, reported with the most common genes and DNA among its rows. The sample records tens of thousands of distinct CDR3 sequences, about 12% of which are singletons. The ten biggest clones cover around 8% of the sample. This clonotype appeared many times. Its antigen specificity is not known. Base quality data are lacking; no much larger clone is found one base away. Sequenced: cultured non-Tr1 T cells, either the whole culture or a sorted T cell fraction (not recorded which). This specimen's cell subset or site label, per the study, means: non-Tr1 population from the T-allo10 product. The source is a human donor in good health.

The encoded CDR3 is CASSYWTGINYGYTF. The DNA sequence reads TGTGCCAGCAGCTACTGGACAGGAATTAACTATGGCTACACCTTC. The V gene is TRBV7-8 and the J gene is TRBJ1-2; 7 bases in the middle match TRBD1. Trimmed from V: 4 bases; trimmed from J: 1 base; junction bases lacking a gene match: 6. For CDR1 and CDR2, the germline V gene lists SGHVS and FQNEAQ. Its CDR3 holds 15 amino acids, cysteine through phenylalanine. Only CDR3 DNA is held: 45 bases, read in frame from base 1.